The clone carrying this T cell receptor (beta chain) was detected only once. This sample is drawn from a study of control samples from healthy donors and cancer patients. Sequencing was performed with immunoSEQ multiplex PCR; in TCRdb, only in-frame clones are kept and a portion is missing. The sample comprises roughly 150,000 clones, about 86% of which are singletons, and approximately 1.6% rests with the top ten. Source material: blood. This sequence originates from a man younger than 35 in good health.

CDR3 nucleotide sequence: TGTGCCAGCAGTTTAATCTCTGGAAACACCATATATTTT. The encoded protein is CASSLISGNTIYF. The chain links TRBV12-3 or TRBV12-4 to TRBJ1-3, with D unresolved. The V and J ends lost 2 bases and 0 bases respectively, with 2 bases between them. CDR3 length: 13 amino acids.